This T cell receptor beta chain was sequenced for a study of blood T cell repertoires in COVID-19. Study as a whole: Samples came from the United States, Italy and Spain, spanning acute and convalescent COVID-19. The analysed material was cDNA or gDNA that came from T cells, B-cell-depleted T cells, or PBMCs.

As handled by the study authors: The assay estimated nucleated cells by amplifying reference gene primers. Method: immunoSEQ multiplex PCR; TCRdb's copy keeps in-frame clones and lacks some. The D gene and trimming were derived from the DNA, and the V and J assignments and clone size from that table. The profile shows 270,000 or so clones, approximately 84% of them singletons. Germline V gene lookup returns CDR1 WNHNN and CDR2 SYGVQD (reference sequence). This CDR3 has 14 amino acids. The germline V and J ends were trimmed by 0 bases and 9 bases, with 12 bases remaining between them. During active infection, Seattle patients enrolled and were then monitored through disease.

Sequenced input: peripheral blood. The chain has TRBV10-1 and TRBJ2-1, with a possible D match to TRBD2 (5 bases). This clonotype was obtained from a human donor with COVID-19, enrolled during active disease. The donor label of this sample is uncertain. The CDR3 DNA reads TGCGCCAGCAGTGAGTCGACTACCTCCGGTGAGCAGTTCTTC. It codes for CASSESTTSGEQFF.